This record covers a single TCR beta chain. The data were obtained in a study of shared clonotypes between healthy human individuals. Germline CDR1 is MDHEN and CDR2 is SYDVKM. The CDR3 runs 16 residues. V gave up 5 bases and J gave up 1 base; unmatched junction bases: 8. The table came from immunoSEQ multiplex PCR; TCRdb's copy has only in-frame clones and leaves some out. Among over a million clones listed, about 75% were seen once. The V call is TRBV28, the J call TRBJ1-3; 7 nucleotides line up with TRBD1. This TCR came from a man aged 18-30 years in good health. Sample: memory CD4+ T cells sorted from blood. Subset given: CD45RA-negative fraction. As DNA, the CDR3 is TGTGCCAGCAGTCGCACAGGGGACCCTTCTGGAAACACCATATATTTT. This codes for CASSRTGDPSGNTIYF.